This passage covers 9 T cell receptor beta chains from one sample sequenced in a study of cytomegalovirus exposure and HLA in healthy donors. Data came from immunoSEQ multiplex PCR; TCRdb stores just in-frame clones and leaves some out. This sample has around 140,000 clones, with 89% found just once. Material for sequencing was PBMCs. These receptors were collected from a woman aged 18-29 years in good health and CMV-seronegative.

Only one count was recorded for this clone. V and J are TRBV18 and TRBJ1-5; D perhaps matches TRBD1 (6 bases). Deletions cut 8 bases from V and 11 bases from J, with 19 bases between. CDR1 and CDR2 from the germline V gene are KGHSH and LQKENI. The CDR3 consists of 13 residues. The CDR3 loop reads CASSGTPQVAQHF. DNA for the CDR3: TGTGCCAGCAGCGGGACACCTCAAGTGGCCCAGCATTTT.

The rearrangement links TRBV6-5 to TRBJ1-3, with a possible D match to TRBD1 (6 bases). V lost 6 bases, J lost 0 bases, and 12 bases lay in between. There are 15 residues in the CDR3. The germline V gene has CDR1 MNHEY and CDR2 SVGAGI. As DNA, the CDR3 is TGTGCCAGCAGCCTCAGGACAGACTCTGGAAACACCATATATTTT. Its translation: CASSLRTDSGNTIYF.

The chain has TRBV28 and TRBJ2-3; the D gene is possibly TRBD1 (6 bases). The CDR3 is 13 residues long. Trimming removed 6 bases at V and 1 base at J, with 8 bases between. The germline V gene has CDR1 MDHEN and CDR2 SYDVKM. The DNA for the CDR3 is TGTGCCAGCAGGAACAGGGGCACAGATACGCAGTATTTT. Its protein is CASRNRGTDTQYF.

The CDR3 loop reads CASSQRQTYEQYF. The CDR3 nucleotides are TGCGCCAGCAGCCAAAGACAGACCTACGAGCAGTACTTC. The J gene is TRBJ2-7, the V gene TRBV4-1; possibly TRBD1 for D (5 bases). This CDR3 region has 13 residues. CDR1 is MGHRA, CDR2 YSYEKL, per germline. V lost 2 bases and J 2 bases, leaving 7 bases between the germline ends.

This chain connects TRBV6-1 to TRBJ1-2; TRBD1 matches at 8 bases. The V and J ends lost 8 bases and 2 bases, in that order; junction bases with no gene match: 4. The CDR3 has 13 residues. CDR1 MNHNS and CDR2 SASEGT come from the germline V gene. In DNA form, the CDR3 reads TGTGCCAGCGGACAGGGACCCAACTATGGCTACACCTTC. Residues: CASGQGPNYGYTF.

The rearrangement uses TRBV28 and TRBJ2-7; the D gene is possibly TRBD1 (6 bases). Germline values: CDR1 MDHEN, CDR2 SYDVKM. Trimming shortened V by 7 bases and J by 3 bases, and 16 bases separated the two germline ends. The CDR3 consists of 14 residues. CDR3 sequence reads: CASIGGRGHYEQYF. The CDR3 DNA sequence: TGTGCCAGCATAGGGGGACGGGGACACTACGAGCAGTACTTC.

The chain employs TRBV2 and TRBJ2-2; D is unclear. Germline CDR1 is SNHLY and CDR2 is FYNNEI. The CDR3 extends over 13 amino acids. The V and J ends lost 3 bases and 6 bases respectively, with 8 bases between them. Here the CDR3 reads CASSDYFPGELFF. The CDR3, as DNA: TGTGCCAGCAGTGACTACTTCCCCGGGGAGCTGTTTTTT.

The gene calls are TRBV7-9 and TRBJ1-4; 8 bases are shared with TRBD1. This CDR3 region has 14 residues. Unmatched junction bases numbered 6, after V lost 5 bases and J lost 7 bases. In germline, CDR1 is SEHNR, CDR2 FQNEAQ (reference sequence). The CDR3 is CASSPTGVVEKLFF. The CDR3 DNA is TGTGCCAGCAGCCCGACAGGGGTGGTTGAAAAACTGTTTTTT.

The gene calls are TRBV5-1 and TRBJ2-5, with unresolved D. Trimming shortened V by 0 bases and J by 3 bases, and 6 bases separated the two germline ends. The CDR3 is made up of 13 amino acids. The germline V gene has CDR1 SGHRS and CDR2 YFSETQ. The CDR3 protein is CASSLAREETQYF. Here the CDR3 DNA reads TGCGCCAGCAGCTTGGCACGGGAAGAGACCCAGTACTTC.